The 19 T cell receptor beta chains presented below share a single source sample, sequenced in a study of CD8 T cells in Susac syndrome. RNA amounts of roughly 0.5 to 1 ug underwent reverse transcription with random hexamers. TCRdb reprocessed the immunoSEQ multiplex PCR reads via MiXCR and lists one record per CDR3 protein. This repertoire shows 300,000 or so distinct CDR3 sequences, about 91% found once; its top ten account for 0.065%. Input material: CD4+ T cells from PBMCs. The receptors derive from a human donor with multiple sclerosis.

This chain links TRBV20-1 with TRBJ2-4; tentative D call: TRBD1 (6 bases). CDR3 length: 14 amino acids. V lost 4 bases and J 1 base, leaving 11 bases between the germline ends. Germline values: CDR1 DFQATT, CDR2 SNEGSKA (reference sequence). In DNA, the CDR3 is TGCAGTGCTACACAGGGATTGGCCAAAAACATTCAGTACTTC. Its translation: CSATQGLAKNIQYF.

This chain connects TRBV27 to TRBJ2-1, with TRBD1 matching over 8 bases. The CDR3 is 16 residues long. Unmatched junction bases numbered 4, after V lost 3 bases and J lost 0 bases. Germline assignment: CDR1 MNHEY and CDR2 SMNVEV (reference sequence). CDR3 region: CASSFGTGVSYNEQFF. The DNA for the CDR3 is TGTGCCAGCAGTTTCGGGACAGGCGTCTCCTACAATGAGCAGTTCTTC.

The V gene is TRBV29-1, the J gene TRBJ2-3; D not resolved. V was trimmed by 6 bases and J by 7 bases, leaving 20 bases between them. Germline values: CDR1 SQVTM, CDR2 ANQGSEA. The CDR3 spans 14 residues. The CDR3 here is CSVFPKGTPNTQYF. The CDR3 DNA reads TGCAGCGTATTCCCTAAGGGAACCCCCAATACGCAGTATTTT.

The table lists this clonotype with a count of one. The chain is built from TRBV7-8 and TRBJ2-5, with D possibly TRBD1 on 6 matching bases. The CDR3 loop spans 15 amino acids. Germline V gene lookup returns CDR1 SGHVS and CDR2 FQNEAQ. The V end lost 1 base, the J end lost 8 bases, and 17 bases lay between the germline ends. The CDR3 DNA reads as TGTGCCAGCAGCTTAGTTACAAGGGGGAAATCTACCCAGTACTTC. It yields the protein CASSLVTRGKSTQYF.

This clonotype occurred once. The chain is built from TRBV5-1 and TRBJ1-2; 7 nucleotides match TRBD1. The CDR3 covers 15 residues. In germline, CDR1 is SGHRS, CDR2 YFSETQ. J gave up 4 bases and V 0 bases, and 6 bases lay outside the gene matches. CDR3 loop: CASSLAVGQAYGYTF. The CDR3 nucleotides read TGCGCCAGCAGCTTGGCGGTCGGACAGGCCTATGGCTACACCTTC.

CDR3 region: CATGAEPLENTEAFF. The CDR3 nucleotides read TGTGCCACCGGGGCCGAGCCTTTAGAGAACACTGAAGCTTTCTTT. The chain employs TRBV18 and TRBJ1-1, with D perhaps matching TRBD1 (5 bases). CDR3 length: 15 residues. V dropped 10 bases and J dropped 1 base, with 19 bases sitting between them. In germline, CDR1 is KGHSH, CDR2 LQKENI. Complete variable domain (other parts from reference TRBV18 and TRBJ1-1): NAGVMQNPRHLVRRRGQEARLRCSPMKGHSHVYWYRQLPEEGLKFMVYLQKENIIDESGMPKERFSAEFPKEGPSILRIQQVVRGDSAAYFCATGAEPLENTEAFFGQGTRLTVV.

The table lists this clonotype with a count of one. This chain's CDR3 is CASSTGTGINQPQHF. Written as DNA, the CDR3 is TGTGCCAGTAGTACCGGGACAGGCATCAATCAGCCCCAGCATTTT. The J gene is TRBJ1-5, the V gene TRBV19, with 8 bases matching TRBD1. The ends lost 4 bases at V and 3 bases at J; junction bases unmatched: 5. CDR1 is LNHDA, CDR2 SQIVND, per germline (reference sequence). The CDR3 length is 15 residues.

This chain links TRBV19 with TRBJ1-5; possible D gene TRBD1, 5 bases. The V end was cut by 6 bases, the J end by 2 bases, with 14 bases between. Looked up from germline, CDR1 is LNHDA and CDR2 is SQIVND (reference sequence). The CDR3 runs 15 residues. The CDR3 coding sequence is TGTGCCAGTAGAGTCGGGGCTAGGCGCAATCAGCCCCAGCATTTT. Protein product: CASRVGARRNQPQHF.

V usage is TRBV15 and J usage is TRBJ1-5; 7 nucleotides agree with TRBD1. The CDR3 is 15 residues long. CDR1 and CDR2 from the germline V gene are LNHNV and YYDKDF (reference sequence). This chain's CDR3 is CATGWGQTSNQPQHF. Written as DNA, the CDR3 is TGTGCTACCGGGTGGGGACAGACTAGCAATCAGCCCCAGCATTTT.

The rearrangement links TRBV5-4 to TRBJ2-2, with D maybe TRBD2 (5 bases). Deletions cut 4 bases from V and 2 bases from J, with 21 bases between. The CDR3 consists of 18 residues. Germline V gives CDR1 SGHNT, CDR2 YYREEE (reference sequence). CDR3 loop: CASSIGIVGAGNTGELFF. CDR3 sequence (DNA): TGTGCCAGCAGCATTGGAATCGTGGGTGCGGGTAACACCGGGGAGCTGTTTTTT.

V is TRBV18 and J is TRBJ2-1, with D uncertain. The germline V gene encodes CDR1 KGHSH and CDR2 LQKENI. This CDR3 is 13 amino acids long. The V and J ends lost 3 bases and 7 bases respectively, with 10 bases between them. The CDR3: CASSPGLSNEQFF. The CDR3 region has the DNA TGTGCCAGCTCACCTGGCCTTTCAAATGAGCAGTTCTTC. The variable domain in full, completed from reference TRBV18 and TRBJ2-1, reads NAGVMQNPRHLVRRRGQEARLRCSPMKGHSHVYWYRQLPEEGLKFMVYLQKENIIDESGMPKERFSAEFPKEGPSILRIQQVVRGDSAAYFCASSPGLSNEQFFGPGTRLTVL.

The CDR3 reads CASSLDPGQGYEQYF. The CDR3 DNA follows: TGTGCCAGCAGCTTAGATCCCGGACAGGGCTACGAGCAGTACTTC. The rearrangement joins TRBV7-8 to TRBJ2-7; 8 nucleotides line up with TRBD1. Germline CDR1 SGHVS, CDR2 FQNEAQ. Losses at the gene ends were 1 base for V and 3 bases for J; bases not matched to a gene: 5. The CDR3 contains 15 residues.

V gene TRBV12-3 or TRBV12-4 combines with J gene TRBJ1-4, with D unresolved. CDR3 length equals 12 residues. The V end lost 6 bases, the J end lost 11 bases, and 13 bases lay between the germline ends. The CDR3, as DNA: TGTGCCAGCAGCCCCCCAGCCGGGAAACTGTTTTTT. It is translated as CASSPPAGKLFF.

The chain recombines TRBV19 with TRBJ1-3; D perhaps matches TRBD1 (6 bases). Germline lookup yields CDR1 LNHDA and CDR2 SQIVND (reference sequence). Trimming took 3 bases from V and 0 from J, leaving 9 bases between them. The CDR3 has 15 residues. The CDR3 nucleotides are TGTGCCAGTAGTATCGACAGGTCCTCTGGAAACACCATATATTTT. It encodes CASSIDRSSGNTIYF.

In its sample, this clonotype was seen a few times. The V call is TRBV6-5, the J call TRBJ1-1; D is undetermined. Looked up from germline, CDR1 is MNHEY and CDR2 is SVGAGI. The CDR3 loop spans 14 amino acids. Trimming took off 0 bases at V and 4 bases at J, with 9 bases between the two ends. The CDR3 DNA reads as TGTGCCAGCAGTTACTCGAACCTCGGCACTGAAGCTTTCTTT. This gives the protein CASSYSNLGTEAFF.

V usage is TRBV7-9 and J usage is TRBJ1-2; 7 bases are shared with TRBD1. This CDR3 is 15 amino acids long. The V and J ends lost 5 bases and 6 bases, in that order; junction bases with no gene match: 12. Germline-derived CDR1 and CDR2 are SEHNR and FQNEAQ (reference sequence). CDR3 bases: TGTGCCAGCAGCAATGCGAACGTAGGGGGCCATGGCTACACCTTC. This encodes CASSNANVGGHGYTF.

Comment on this clonotype: Lacking the conserved final phenylalanine or tryptophan, this CDR3 likely reflects a read error. This chain joins TRBV7-6 and TRBJ2-7, with 15 bases matching TRBD2. Trimming removed 5 bases from V and 5 bases from J; junction bases left unmatched: 22. CDR3 length: 21 amino acids. CDR1 and CDR2 (germline): SGHVS, FNYEAQ. This CDR3 reads CASSDQRGTSGRPLLPHEQYL. The CDR3 DNA follows: TGTGCCAGCAGCGACCAGCGAGGGACTAGCGGGAGGCCTCTCCTCCCCCACGAGCAGTACCTC.

The J gene is TRBJ2-3, the V gene TRBV7-2; 15 nucleotides match TRBD2. V lost 5 bases to trimming and J lost 4 bases; unmatched junction nucleotides: 4. This CDR3 is built from 16 residues. The V gene's germline CDR1 is SGHTA and CDR2 FQGNSA. As DNA, the CDR3 is TGTGCCAGCAGCACCGGACTAGCGGGAGGGGCAGATACGCAGTATTTT. Translation gives CASSTGLAGGADTQYF.

The genes are TRBV7-2 and TRBJ2-1, with 11 bases lining up with TRBD2. The germline V gene has CDR1 SGHTA and CDR2 FQGNSA. This CDR3 has 14 residues. J lost 10 bases, V lost 1 base, and 3 bases had no gene match. The CDR3 bases are TGTGCCAGCAGCTTAGGACTAGCGGGATCAGAGCAGTTCTTC. Amino acid sequence: CASSLGLAGSEQFF.